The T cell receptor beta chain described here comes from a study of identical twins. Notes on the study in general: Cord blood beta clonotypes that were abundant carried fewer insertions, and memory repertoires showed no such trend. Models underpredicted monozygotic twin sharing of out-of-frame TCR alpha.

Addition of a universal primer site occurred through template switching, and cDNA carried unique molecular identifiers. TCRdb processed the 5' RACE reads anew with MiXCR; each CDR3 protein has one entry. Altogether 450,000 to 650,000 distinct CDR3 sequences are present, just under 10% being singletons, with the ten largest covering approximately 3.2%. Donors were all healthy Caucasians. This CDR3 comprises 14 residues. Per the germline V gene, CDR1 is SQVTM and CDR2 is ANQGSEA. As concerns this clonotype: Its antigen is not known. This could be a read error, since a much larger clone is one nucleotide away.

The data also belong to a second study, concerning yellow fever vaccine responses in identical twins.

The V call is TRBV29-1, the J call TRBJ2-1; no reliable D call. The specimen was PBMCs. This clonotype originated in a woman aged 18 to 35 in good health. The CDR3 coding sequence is TGCAGCGTGGCAAGACCGAGCTCCTACGATGAGCAGTTCTTC. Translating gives CSVARPSSYDEQFF.